This TCR beta chain originates from a study of OX40 agonist ivuxolimab in advanced cancers. The table came from immunoSEQ multiplex PCR; TCRdb's copy has only in-frame clones and leaves some out. The profile shows some 12,000 clones, 69% of them singletons. This clonotype was sampled from an adult with an advanced solid tumor such as melanoma, head and neck, liver or kidney cancer. Sequences were derived from CD4+ or CD8+ T cells sorted from blood, sampled in a trial of the OX40 agonist ivuxolimab.

CDR3 coding DNA: TGTGCCAGCAGTACAACTAGCGGAGCACGCTACGAGCAGTACTTC. This sequence encodes CASSTTSGARYEQYF. V is TRBV27 and J is TRBJ2-7; 8 bases are shared with TRBD2. The trim removed 5 bases at V and 3 bases at J, leaving 9 bases unmatched. This CDR3 is 15 amino acids long. Germline CDR1 MNHEY, CDR2 SMNVEV (reference sequence).